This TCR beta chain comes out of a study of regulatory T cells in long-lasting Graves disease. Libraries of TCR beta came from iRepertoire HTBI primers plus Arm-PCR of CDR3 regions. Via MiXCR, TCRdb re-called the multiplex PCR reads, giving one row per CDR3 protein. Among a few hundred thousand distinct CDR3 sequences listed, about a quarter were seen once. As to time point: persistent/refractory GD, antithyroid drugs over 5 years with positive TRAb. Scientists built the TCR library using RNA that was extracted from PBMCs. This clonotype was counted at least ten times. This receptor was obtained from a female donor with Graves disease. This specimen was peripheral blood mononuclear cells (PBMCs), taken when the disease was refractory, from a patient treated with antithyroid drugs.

CDR3 region: CASSEGQYGYTF. The CDR3 nucleotides read TGTGCCAGCAGCGAGGGACAGTATGGCTACACCTTC. This chain links TRBV11-1 with TRBJ1-2, with 7 bases fitting TRBD1. Trimming took 5 bases from V and 5 from J; bases not matched to a gene: 2. CDR1 is SGHAT and CDR2 is FQDESV in the germline V gene (reference sequence). The CDR3 is 12 amino acids.